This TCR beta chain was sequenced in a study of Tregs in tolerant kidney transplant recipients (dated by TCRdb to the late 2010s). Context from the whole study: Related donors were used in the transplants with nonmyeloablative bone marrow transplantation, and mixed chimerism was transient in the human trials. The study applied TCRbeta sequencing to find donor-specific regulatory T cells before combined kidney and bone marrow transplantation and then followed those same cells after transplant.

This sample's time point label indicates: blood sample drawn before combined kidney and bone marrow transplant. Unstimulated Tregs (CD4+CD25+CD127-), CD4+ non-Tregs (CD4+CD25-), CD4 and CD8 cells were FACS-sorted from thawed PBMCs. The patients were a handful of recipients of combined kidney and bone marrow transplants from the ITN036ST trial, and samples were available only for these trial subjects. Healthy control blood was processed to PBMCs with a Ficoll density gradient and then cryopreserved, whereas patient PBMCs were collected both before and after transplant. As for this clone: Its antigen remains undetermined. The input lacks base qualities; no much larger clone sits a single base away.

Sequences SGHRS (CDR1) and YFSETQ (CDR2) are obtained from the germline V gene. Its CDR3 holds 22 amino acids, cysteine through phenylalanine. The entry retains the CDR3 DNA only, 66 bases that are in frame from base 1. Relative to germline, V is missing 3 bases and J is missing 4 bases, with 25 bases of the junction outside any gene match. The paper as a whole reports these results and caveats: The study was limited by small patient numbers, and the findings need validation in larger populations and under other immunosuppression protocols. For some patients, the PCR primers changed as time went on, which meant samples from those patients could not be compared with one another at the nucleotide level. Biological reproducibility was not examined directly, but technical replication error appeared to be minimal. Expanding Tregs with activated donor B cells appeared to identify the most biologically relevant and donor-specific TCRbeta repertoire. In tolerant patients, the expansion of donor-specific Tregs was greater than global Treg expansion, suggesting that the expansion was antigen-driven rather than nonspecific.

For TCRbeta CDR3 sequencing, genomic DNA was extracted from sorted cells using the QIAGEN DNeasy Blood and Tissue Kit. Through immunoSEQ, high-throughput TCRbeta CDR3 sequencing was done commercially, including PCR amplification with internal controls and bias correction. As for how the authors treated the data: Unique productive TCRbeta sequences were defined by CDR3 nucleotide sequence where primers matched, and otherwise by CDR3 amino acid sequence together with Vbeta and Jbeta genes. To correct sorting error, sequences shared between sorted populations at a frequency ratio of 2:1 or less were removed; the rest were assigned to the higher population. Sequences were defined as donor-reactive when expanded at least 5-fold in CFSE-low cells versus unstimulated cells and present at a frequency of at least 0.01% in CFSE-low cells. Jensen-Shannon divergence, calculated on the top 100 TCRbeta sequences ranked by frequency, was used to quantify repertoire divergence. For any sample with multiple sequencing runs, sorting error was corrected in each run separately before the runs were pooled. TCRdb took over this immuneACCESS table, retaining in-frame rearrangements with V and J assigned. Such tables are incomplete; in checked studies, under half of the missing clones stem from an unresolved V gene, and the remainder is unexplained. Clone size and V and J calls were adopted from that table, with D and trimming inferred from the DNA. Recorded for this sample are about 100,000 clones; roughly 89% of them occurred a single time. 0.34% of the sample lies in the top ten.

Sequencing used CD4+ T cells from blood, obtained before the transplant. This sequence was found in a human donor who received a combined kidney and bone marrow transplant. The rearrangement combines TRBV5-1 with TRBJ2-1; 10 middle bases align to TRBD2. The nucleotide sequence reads TGCGCCAGCAGCTCTAGCGGGGGATACAATGAGCAGTACAGCGGGGGATACAATGAGCAGTTCTTC. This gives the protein CASSSSGGYNEQYSGGYNEQFF.